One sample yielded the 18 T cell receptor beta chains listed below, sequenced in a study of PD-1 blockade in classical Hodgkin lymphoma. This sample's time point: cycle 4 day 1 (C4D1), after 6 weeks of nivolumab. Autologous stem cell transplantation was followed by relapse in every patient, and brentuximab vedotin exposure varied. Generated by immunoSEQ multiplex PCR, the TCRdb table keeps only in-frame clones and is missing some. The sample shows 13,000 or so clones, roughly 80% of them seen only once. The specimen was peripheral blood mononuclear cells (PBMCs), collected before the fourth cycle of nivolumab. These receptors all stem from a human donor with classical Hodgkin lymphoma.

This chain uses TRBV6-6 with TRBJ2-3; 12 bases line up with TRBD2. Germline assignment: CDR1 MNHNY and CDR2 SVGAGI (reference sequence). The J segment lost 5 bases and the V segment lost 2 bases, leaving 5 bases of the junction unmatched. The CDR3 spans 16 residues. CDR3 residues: CASSYPSGGAEDTQYF. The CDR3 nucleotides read TGTGCCAGCAGTTACCCTAGCGGGGGGGCTGAAGATACGCAGTATTTT.

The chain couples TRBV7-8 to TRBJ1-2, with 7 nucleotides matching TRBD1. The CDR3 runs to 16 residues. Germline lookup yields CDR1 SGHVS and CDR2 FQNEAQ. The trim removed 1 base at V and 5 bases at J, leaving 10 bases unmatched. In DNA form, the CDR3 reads TGTGCCAGCAGCTTAGGTCGGTGGGGGACAGATTATGGCTACACCTTC. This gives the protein CASSLGRWGTDYGYTF.

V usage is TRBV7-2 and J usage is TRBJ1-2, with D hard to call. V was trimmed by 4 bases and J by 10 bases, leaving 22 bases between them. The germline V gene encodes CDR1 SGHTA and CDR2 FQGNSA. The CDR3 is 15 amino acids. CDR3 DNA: TGTGCCAGCAGCTCGTGGGCCCCCCCCAGCTCAGTCTACACCTTC. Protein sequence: CASSSWAPPSSVYTF.

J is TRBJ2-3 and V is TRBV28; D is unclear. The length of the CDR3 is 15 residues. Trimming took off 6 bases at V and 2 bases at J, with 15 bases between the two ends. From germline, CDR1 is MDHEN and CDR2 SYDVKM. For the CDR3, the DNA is TGTGCCAGCAGCTCTCCCCCCCTGGACACAGATACGCAGTATTTT. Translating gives CASSSPPLDTDTQYF.

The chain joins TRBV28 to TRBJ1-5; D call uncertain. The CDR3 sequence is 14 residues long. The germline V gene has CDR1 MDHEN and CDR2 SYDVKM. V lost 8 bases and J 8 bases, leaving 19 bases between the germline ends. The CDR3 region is CASGPFGPNKPQHF. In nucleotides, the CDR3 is TGTGCCAGCGGCCCGTTCGGCCCAAATAAGCCCCAGCATTTT.

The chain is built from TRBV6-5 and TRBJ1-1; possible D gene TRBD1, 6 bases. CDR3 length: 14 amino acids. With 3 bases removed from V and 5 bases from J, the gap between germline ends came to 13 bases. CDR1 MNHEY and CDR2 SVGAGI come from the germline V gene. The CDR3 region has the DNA TGTGCCAGCAGTTATTGGGGGGCCGGGACTGAAGCTTTCTTT. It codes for CASSYWGAGTEAFF.

The CDR3 sequence is CASTSARAGTAYNEQFF. The DNA for the CDR3 is TGTGCCAGCACCTCAGCTCGGGCCGGGACAGCGTACAATGAGCAGTTCTTC. The J gene is TRBJ2-1, the V gene TRBV7-9; the match to TRBD1 covers 7 bases. This CDR3 has 17 amino acids. V lost 7 bases to trimming and J lost 4 bases; unmatched junction nucleotides: 16. Germline V CDR1 and CDR2: SEHNR, FQNEAQ (reference sequence). The whole variable domain, remainder taken from reference TRBV7-9 and TRBJ2-1, is DTGVSQNPRHKITKRGQNVTFRCDPISEHNRLYWYRQTLGQGPEFLTYFQNEAQLEKSRLLSDRFSAERPKGSFSTLEIQRTEQGDSAMYLCASTSARAGTAYNEQFFGPGTRLTVL.

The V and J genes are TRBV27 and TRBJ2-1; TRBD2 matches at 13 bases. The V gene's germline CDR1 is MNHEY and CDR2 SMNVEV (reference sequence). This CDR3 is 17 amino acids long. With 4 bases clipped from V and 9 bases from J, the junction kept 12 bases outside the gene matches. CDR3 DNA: TGTGCCAGCAGTTCATGGACTAGCGGGGGCTTTGGCGGTGAGCAGTTCTTC. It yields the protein CASSSWTSGGFGGEQFF.

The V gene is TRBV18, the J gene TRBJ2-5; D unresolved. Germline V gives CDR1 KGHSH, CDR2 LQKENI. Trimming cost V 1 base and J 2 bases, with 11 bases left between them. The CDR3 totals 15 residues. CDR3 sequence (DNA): TGTGCCAGCTCACCACTAACAGTCCCGCAAGAGACCCAGTACTTC. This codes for CASSPLTVPQETQYF.

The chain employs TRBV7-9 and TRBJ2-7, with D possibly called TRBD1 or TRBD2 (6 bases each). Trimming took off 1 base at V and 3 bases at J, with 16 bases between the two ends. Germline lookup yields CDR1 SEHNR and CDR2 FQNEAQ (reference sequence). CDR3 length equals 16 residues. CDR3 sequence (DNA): TGTGCCAGCAGCTTAGGGCCTAGGGGGGCTAGCTACGAGCAGTACTTC. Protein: CASSLGPRGASYEQYF.

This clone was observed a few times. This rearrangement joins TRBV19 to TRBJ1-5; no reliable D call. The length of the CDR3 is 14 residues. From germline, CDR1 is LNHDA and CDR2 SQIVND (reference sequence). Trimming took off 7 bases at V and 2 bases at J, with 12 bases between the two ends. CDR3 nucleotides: TGTGCCAGTATAGAGGGTTATGGCAATCAGCCCCAGCATTTT. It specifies CASIEGYGNQPQHF.

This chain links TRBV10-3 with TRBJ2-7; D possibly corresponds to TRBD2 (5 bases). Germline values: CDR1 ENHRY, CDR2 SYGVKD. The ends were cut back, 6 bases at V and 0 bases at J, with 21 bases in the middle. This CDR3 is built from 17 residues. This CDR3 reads CAISTVGSDKSSYEQYF. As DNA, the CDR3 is TGTGCCATCAGCACAGTGGGGAGCGACAAGAGCTCCTACGAGCAGTACTTC.

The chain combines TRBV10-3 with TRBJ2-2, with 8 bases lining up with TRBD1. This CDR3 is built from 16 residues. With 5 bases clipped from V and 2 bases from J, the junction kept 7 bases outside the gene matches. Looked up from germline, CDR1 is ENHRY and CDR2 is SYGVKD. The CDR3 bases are TGTGCCATCAGTCGGGAGACAGGGGCTAACACCGGGGAGCTGTTTTTT. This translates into CAISRETGANTGELFF.

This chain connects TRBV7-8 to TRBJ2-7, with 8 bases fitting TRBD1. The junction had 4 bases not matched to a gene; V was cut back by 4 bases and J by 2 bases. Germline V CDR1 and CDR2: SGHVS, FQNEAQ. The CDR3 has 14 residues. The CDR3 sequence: CASSYTQGAYEQYF. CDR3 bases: TGTGCCAGCAGCTACACACAGGGGGCCTACGAGCAGTACTTC.

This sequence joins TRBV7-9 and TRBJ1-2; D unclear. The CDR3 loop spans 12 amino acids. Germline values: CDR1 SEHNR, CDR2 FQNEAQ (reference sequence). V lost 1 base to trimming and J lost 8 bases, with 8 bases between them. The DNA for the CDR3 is TGTGCCAGCAGCTTAGAGGTTAAAGGCTACACCTTC. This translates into CASSLEVKGYTF.

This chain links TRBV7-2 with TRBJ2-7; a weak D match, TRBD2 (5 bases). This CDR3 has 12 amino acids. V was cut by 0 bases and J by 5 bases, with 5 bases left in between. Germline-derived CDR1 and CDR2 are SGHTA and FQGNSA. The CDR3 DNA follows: TGTGCCAGCAGCTTAGCCGGGGACGAGCAGTACTTC. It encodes CASSLAGDEQYF.

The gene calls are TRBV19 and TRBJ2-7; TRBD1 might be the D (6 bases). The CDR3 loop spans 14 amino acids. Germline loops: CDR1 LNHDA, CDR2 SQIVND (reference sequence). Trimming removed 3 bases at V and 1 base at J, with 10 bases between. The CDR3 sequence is CASSMGRGSYEQYF. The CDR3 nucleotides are TGTGCCAGTAGTATGGGCAGGGGTTCCTACGAGCAGTACTTC.

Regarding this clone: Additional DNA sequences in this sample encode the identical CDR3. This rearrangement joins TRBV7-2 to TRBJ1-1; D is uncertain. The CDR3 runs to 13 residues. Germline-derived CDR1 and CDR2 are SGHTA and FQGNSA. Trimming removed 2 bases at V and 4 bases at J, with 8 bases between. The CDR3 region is CASSLRVSTEAFF. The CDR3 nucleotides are TGTGCCAGCAGCTTACGGGTAAGCACTGAAGCTTTCTTT.